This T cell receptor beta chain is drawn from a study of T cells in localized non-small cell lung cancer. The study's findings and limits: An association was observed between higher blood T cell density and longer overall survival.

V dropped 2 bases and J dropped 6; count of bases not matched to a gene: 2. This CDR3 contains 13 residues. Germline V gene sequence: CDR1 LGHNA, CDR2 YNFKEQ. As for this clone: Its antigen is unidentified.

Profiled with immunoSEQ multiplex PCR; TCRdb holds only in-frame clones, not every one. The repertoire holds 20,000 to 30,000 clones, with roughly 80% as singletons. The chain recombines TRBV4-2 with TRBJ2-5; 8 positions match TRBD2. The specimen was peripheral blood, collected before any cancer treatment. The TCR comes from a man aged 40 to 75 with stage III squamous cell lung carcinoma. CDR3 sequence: CASSQSGSQTQYF. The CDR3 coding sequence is TGTGCCAGCAGCCAAAGCGGGAGTCAGACCCAGTACTTC.